The table lists the clone carrying this T cell receptor (beta chain) with a few counts. The antigen is not known. This sample stems from a study of shared clonotypes between healthy human individuals. Study results and caveats: The study sampled only blood, and tissue repertoires likely differ. Relative to clonotypes present in all four donors, those not shared had lower generation probabilities. Generally, estimated richness proved larger in naive subsets than it did in memory subsets.

In germline, CDR1 is LNHDA, CDR2 SQIVND (reference sequence). The CDR3 runs 14 residues. With 1 base clipped from V and 6 bases from J, the junction kept 3 bases outside the gene matches. Free of recent acute infections or vaccinations, the donors were healthy HIV-negative adults. The assay was immunoSEQ multiplex PCR, and TCRdb's table has in-frame clones only and misses some. The sample carries roughly 2.5 million clones, about 92% recorded once. This chain joins TRBV19 and TRBJ1-5; 7 positions match TRBD1. Material for sequencing was naive CD4+ T cells sorted from blood. Subset reported: CD45RA+ positively selected. The clonotype comes from a man between 18 and 29 years old in good health. The CDR3 sequence is CASSIGGGGQPQHF. CDR3 coding DNA: TGTGCCAGTAGTATAGGAGGGGGCGGTCAGCCCCAGCATTTT.